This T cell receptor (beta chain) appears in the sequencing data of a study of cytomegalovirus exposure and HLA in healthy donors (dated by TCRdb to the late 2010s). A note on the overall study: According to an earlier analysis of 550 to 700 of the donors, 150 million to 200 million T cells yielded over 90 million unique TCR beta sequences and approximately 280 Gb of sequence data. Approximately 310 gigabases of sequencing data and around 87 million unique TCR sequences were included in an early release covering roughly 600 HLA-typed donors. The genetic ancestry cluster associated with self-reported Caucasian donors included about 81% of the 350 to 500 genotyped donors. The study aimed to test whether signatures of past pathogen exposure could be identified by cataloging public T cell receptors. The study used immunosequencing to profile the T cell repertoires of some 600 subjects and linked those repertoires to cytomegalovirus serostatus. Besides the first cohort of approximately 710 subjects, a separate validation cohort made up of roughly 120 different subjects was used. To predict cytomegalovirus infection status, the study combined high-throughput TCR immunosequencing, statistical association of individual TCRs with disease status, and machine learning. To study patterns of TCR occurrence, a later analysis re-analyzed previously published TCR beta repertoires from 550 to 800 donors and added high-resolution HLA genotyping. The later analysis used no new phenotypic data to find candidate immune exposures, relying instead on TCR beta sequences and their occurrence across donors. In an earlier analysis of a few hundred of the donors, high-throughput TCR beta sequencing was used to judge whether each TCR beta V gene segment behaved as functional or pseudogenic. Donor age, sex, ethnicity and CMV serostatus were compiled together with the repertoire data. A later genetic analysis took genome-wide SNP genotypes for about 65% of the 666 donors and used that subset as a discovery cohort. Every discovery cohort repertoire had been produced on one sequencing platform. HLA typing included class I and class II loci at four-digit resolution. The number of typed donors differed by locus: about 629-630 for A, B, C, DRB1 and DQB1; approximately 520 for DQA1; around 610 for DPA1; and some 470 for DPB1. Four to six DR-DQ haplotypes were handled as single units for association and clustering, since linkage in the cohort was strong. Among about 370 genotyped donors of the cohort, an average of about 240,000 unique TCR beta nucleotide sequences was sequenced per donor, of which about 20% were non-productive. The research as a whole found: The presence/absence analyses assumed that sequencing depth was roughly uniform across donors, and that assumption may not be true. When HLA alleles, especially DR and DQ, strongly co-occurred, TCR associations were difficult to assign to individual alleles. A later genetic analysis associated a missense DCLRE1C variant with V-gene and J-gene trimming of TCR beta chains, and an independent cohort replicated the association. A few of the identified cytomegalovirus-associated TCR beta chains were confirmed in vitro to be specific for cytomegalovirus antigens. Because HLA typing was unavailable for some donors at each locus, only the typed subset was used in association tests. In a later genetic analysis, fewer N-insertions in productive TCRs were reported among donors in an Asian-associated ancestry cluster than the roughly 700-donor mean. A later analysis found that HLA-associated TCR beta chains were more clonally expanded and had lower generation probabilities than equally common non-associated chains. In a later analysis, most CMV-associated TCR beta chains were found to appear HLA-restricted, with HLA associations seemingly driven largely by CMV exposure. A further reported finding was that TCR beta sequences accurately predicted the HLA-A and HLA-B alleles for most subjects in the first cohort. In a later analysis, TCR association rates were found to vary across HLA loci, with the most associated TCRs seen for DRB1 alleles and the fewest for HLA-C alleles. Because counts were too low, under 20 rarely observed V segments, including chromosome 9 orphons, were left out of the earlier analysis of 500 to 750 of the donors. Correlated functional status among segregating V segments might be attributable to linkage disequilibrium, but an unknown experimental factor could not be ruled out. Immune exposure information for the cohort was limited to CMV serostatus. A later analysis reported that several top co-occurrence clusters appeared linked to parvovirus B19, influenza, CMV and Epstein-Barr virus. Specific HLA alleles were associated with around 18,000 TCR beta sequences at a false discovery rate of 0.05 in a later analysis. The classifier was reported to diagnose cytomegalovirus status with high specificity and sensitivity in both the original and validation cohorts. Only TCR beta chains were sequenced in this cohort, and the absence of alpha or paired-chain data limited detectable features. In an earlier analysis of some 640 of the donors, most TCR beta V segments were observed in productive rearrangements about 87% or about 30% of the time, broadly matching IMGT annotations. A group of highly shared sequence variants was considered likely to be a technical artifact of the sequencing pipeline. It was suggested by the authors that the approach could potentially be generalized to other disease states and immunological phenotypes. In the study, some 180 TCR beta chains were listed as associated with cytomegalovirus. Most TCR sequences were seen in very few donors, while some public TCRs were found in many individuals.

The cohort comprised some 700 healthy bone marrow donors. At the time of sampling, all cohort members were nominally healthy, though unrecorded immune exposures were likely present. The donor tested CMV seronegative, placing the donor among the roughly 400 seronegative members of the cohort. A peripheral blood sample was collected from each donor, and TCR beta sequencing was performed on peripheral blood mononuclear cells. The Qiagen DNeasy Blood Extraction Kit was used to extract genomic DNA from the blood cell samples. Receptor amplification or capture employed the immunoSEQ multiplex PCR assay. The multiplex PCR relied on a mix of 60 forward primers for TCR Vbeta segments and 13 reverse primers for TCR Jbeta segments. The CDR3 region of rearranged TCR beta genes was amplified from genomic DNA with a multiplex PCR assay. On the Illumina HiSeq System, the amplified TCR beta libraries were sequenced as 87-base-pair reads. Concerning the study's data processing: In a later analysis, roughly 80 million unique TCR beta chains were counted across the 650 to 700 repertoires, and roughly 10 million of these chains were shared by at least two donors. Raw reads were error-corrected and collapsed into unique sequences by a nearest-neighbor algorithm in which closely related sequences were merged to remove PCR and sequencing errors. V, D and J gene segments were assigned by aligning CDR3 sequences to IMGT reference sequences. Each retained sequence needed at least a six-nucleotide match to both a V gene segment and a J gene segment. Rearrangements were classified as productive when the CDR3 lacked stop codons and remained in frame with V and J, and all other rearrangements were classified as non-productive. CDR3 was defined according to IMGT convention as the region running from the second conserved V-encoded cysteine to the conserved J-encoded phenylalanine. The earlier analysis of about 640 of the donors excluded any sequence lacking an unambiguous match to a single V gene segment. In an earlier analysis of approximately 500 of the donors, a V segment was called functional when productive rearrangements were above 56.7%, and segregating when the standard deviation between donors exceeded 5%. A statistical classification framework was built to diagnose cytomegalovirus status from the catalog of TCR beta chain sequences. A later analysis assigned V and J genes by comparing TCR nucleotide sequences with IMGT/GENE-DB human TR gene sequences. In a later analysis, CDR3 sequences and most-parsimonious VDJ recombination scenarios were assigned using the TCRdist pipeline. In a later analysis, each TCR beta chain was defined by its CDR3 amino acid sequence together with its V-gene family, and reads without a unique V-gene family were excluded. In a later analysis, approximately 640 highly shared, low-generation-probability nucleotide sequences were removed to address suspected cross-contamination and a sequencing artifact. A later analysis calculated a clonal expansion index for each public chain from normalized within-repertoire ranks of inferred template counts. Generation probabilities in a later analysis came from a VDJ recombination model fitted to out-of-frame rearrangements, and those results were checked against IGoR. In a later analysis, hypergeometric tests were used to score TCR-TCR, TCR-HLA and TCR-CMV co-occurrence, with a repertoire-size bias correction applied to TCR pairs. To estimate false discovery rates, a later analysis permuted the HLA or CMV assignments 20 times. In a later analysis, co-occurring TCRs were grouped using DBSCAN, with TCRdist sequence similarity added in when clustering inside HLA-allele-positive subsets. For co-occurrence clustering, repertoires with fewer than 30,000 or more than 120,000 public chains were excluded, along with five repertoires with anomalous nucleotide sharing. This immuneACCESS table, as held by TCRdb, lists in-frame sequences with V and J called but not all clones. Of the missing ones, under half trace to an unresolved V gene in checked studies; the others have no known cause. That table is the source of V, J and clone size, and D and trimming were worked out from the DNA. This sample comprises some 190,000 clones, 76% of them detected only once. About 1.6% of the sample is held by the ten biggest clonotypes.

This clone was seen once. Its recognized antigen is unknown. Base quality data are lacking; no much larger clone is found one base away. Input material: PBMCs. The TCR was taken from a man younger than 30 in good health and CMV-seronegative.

In nucleotides, the sequence is TGTGCCAGCAGTCCGGGGGAGCGGGAAGCTTTCTTT. This encodes CASSPGEREAFF. The chain is assembled from TRBV27 and TRBJ1-1; TRBD1 could be the D gene, as 5 bases match. As encoded in the germline V gene (reference sequence), CDR1 is MNHEY while CDR2 is SMNVEV. The CDR3 numbers 12 residues from cysteine through phenylalanine. Just the 36-base CDR3 DNA is kept, in frame starting at base 1. V and J are truncated by 5 bases and 8 bases respectively, leaving an intervening sequence of 12 bases.